A single count supports the clone carrying this TCR beta chain. Other DNA sequences in this sample translate to the same CDR3. This table comes from immunoSEQ multiplex PCR, and its TCRdb copy is limited to in-frame clones, with some not included. The sample lists about 670,000 clones, 90% occurring once. This specimen comes from a study of blood T cell repertoires in COVID-19. Study as a whole: Sample material is recorded as cDNA or gDNA derived from T cells, B-cell-depleted T cells, or PBMCs.

The germline CDR1 and CDR2 sequences are KGHSH and LQKENI. The CDR3 extends over 16 amino acids. With 2 bases clipped from V and 6 bases from J, the junction kept 9 bases outside the gene matches. Sequenced input: peripheral blood. V is TRBV18 and J is TRBJ2-7; TRBD2 agrees at 11 bases. The clonotype originates from a woman aged 18-29 years with acute or convalescent COVID-19. CDR3 sequence reads: CASSPIRGLAGGEQYF. In DNA form, the CDR3 reads TGTGCCAGCTCACCAATCCGCGGGCTAGCGGGGGGCGAGCAGTACTTC. The full variable domain, in which reference TRBV18 and TRBJ2-7 provide the parts outside the CDR3, is NAGVMQNPRHLVRRRGQEARLRCSPMKGHSHVYWYRQLPEEGLKFMVYLQKENIIDESGMPKERFSAEFPKEGPSILRIQQVVRGDSAAYFCASSPIRGLAGGEQYFGPGTRLTVT.